This TCR beta chain was retrieved from a study of vaccination effects on CD4 cells after COVID-19. Germline V CDR1 and CDR2: LNHDA, SQIVND (reference sequence). Between the trimmed V and J ends, which lost 3 bases and 5 bases, there was a span of 9 bases. The CDR3 runs 13 residues. The method was immunoSEQ multiplex PCR; TCRdb's version includes in-frame clones alone and lacks a portion of them. The sample holds under 70,000 clones, 75% to 85% seen once. Antigen-specific CD4+ T cells were first expanded with viral peptide pools by the ViraFEST assay and only then sequenced. Culture lasted roughly eleven days before CD4+ T cell isolation. Convalescent patients had PCR-confirmed SARS-CoV-2 infection between March and December 2020. A word on this clone: The antigen remains unidentified.

This clonotype originated in a human donor who had a prior SARS-CoV-2 infection. The genes are TRBV19 and TRBJ2-3, with D unresolved. The sample in question was CD4+ T cells from PBMCs cultured with HIV peptides, obtained before COVID-19 vaccination. Subset described: HIV-1 Nef peptide pool negative control/reference culture. CDR3 amino acids: CASSIPPLDTQYF. For the CDR3, the DNA is TGTGCCAGTAGTATCCCCCCATTAGATACGCAGTATTTT.